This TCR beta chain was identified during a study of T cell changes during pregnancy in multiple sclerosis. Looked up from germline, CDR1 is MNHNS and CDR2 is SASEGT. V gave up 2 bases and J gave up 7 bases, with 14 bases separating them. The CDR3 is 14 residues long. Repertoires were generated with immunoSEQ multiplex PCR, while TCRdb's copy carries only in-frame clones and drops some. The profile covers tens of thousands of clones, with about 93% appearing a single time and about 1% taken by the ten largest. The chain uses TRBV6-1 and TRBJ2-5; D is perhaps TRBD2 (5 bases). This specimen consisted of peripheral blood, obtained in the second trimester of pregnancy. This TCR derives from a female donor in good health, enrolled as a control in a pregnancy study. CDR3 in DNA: TGTGCCAGCAGTGAAATGGAGGCCGTGGGGACCCAGTACTTC. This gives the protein CASSEMEAVGTQYF.